Below are 8 T cell receptor beta chains sequenced from a single sample in a study of T cells after yellow fever vaccination. A single record per CDR3 protein comes from TCRdb applying MiXCR to the 5' RACE reads. The sample shows 300,000 to 350,000 distinct CDR3 sequences, around 3.9% of them seen only once. The material sequenced was PBMCs, taken 5 days after the yellow fever booster vaccination. These receptors came from a man aged 18 to 35 who received the YFV17D yellow fever vaccine.

Here the CDR3 DNA reads TGTGCCAGCAGCTTAGGGGATGGAGAGACCCAGTACTTC. Translating gives CASSLGDGETQYF. V usage is TRBV7-8 and J usage is TRBJ2-5, with D hard to call. Trimming pared 1 base from V and 4 bases from J, leaving 7 bases between. This CDR3 has 13 residues. Germline CDR1 is SGHVS and CDR2 is FQNEAQ.

The rearrangement joins TRBV12-3 or TRBV12-4 to TRBJ1-5, with TRBD1 as a possible D gene (6 bases). V was pared by 4 bases and J by 0 bases, with 16 bases between. This CDR3 region has 17 residues. The CDR3 DNA sequence: TGTGCCAGCAGTTCTATCCCCAGGGGTTATAGCAATCAGCCCCAGCATTTT. Translated, it gives CASSSIPRGYSNQPQHF.

This clonotype was recorded many times. The chain joins TRBV28 to TRBJ2-1, with a possible D match to TRBD2 (6 bases). Germline V gene sequence: CDR1 MDHEN, CDR2 SYDVKM. The CDR3 length is 17 residues. V lost 4 bases to trimming and J lost 0 bases, with 16 bases between them. The CDR3 reads CASSSTGTPSSYNEQFF. The CDR3, as DNA: TGTGCCAGCAGTTCTACCGGGACTCCTAGCTCCTACAATGAGCAGTTCTTC.

The rearrangement uses TRBV6-6 and TRBJ1-1, with 10 bases identical to TRBD1. The CDR3 has 15 amino acids. CDR1 and CDR2 from the germline V gene are MNHNY and SVGAGI (reference sequence). Trimming cost V 9 bases and J 5 bases; bases outside gene matches: 12. The CDR3 loop is CASLAGTGVLTEAFF. The DNA for the CDR3 is TGTGCCAGTTTAGCCGGGACAGGGGTGCTGACTGAAGCTTTCTTT.

This clonotype showed up just a few times. J is TRBJ2-3 and V is TRBV25-1; 8 bases are a match to TRBD1. CDR3 length: 13 amino acids. CDR1 is MGHDK, CDR2 SYGVNS, per germline. The ends lost 6 bases at V and 5 bases at J; junction bases unmatched: 4. The CDR3 sequence is CASRQGAVDTQYF. The CDR3 DNA reads as TGTGCCAGCAGGCAGGGGGCGGTAGATACGCAGTATTTT.

This clonotype was seen ten or more times. The CDR3 nucleotides are TGCGCCAGCAGCTTGGGGGACAGGGGTGAAGCTTTCTTT. It codes for CASSLGDRGEAFF. V gene TRBV5-1 combines with J gene TRBJ1-1; 10 nucleotides agree with TRBD1. The germline CDR1 and CDR2 sequences are SGHRS and YFSETQ. The CDR3 has 13 residues. Trimming took 0 bases from V and 7 from J; bases not matched to a gene: 0.

This clonotype was counted many times. The rearrangement uses TRBV4-1 and TRBJ2-7, with 7 positions matching TRBD2. This CDR3 contains 16 residues. V lost 1 base and J lost 5; bases outside the gene matches: 11. CDR1 and CDR2 (germline): MGHRA, YSYEKL. CDR3 in amino acids: CASSQGIGGMLDEQYF. CDR3 sequence (DNA): TGCGCCAGCAGCCAAGGGATCGGGGGGATGCTGGACGAGCAGTACTTC.

Ten or more counts support this clonotype. The V call is TRBV12-3 or TRBV12-4, the J call TRBJ2-2; possibly TRBD1 for D (6 bases). The CDR3 consists of 17 residues. V lost 4 bases and J 6 bases, leaving 21 bases between the germline ends. The chain's CDR3 is CASSSYGRTVSPGELFF. CDR3 bases: TGTGCCAGCAGTTCTTACGGACGGACAGTTAGCCCCGGGGAGCTGTTTTTT.